This is a list of T cell receptor beta chains from one sample in a study of identical twins. Via MiXCR, TCRdb re-called the 5' RACE reads, giving one row per CDR3 protein. Among under 300,000 distinct CDR3 sequences listed, roughly 13% were seen once. The sample also formed part of further work on yellow fever vaccine responses in identical twins.

Material for sequencing was memory (CD45RO+) T cells sorted from blood. The receptors shown here come from a young woman in good health. Each CDR3 is given with its conserved first and last residue. A D gene is named only where the DNA matches it firmly. Clone size is shown for a subset of rows, as once, few, many or a class of expanded clone.

TGTGCCAGCAGCATTAGGGCTCACATGGGGTCGGAGACCCGGTACTTC CASSIRAHMGSETRYF NA TRBV7-2 NA TRBJ2-5
TGTGCCATGGGCGTCCCAGATACGCAGTATTTT CAMGVPDTQYF NA TRBV6-1 NA TRBJ2-3
TGTGCCAGCAGTTTTTTTGGCAGGGATGATAGTAACGCTTTCTTT CASSFFGRDDSNAFF few TRBV27 NA TRBJ1-1
TGTGCCAGCAGCCCCGCAGGTTATATCTATGGCTACACCTTC CASSPAGYIYGYTF many TRBV7-9 NA TRBJ1-2
TGTGCCAGCAGTTTGGGAAGCGGGATTGGCACAGATACGCAGTATTTT CASSLGSGIGTDTQYF NA TRBV12-3/TRBV12-4 TRBD2 TRBJ2-3
TGTGCCAGCAGCTTAGGGGTGCCCGGGGCCAACGTCCTGACTTTC CASSLGVPGANVLTF NA TRBV7-9 NA TRBJ2-6
TGTGCCACCAGAGACGGCGGGGGATTCTCCTACGAGCAGTACTTC CATRDGGGFSYEQYF few TRBV15 TRBD2 TRBJ2-7
TGTGCCAGCAGCCAAGAAGTGGACTCCAACTACGAGCAGTACTTC CASSQEVDSNYEQYF few TRBV4-2 NA TRBJ2-7
TGTGCCAGCAGCCATGGACCCTCTCGACAGTGCCTAGCCAAAAACATTCAGTACTTC CASSHGPSRQCLAKNIQYF NA TRBV3-1 NA TRBJ2-4
TGTGCCAGCAGCTTAAAACAGGGGGTGGGTGAGCAGTTCTTC CASSLKQGVGEQFF few TRBV7-2 TRBD1 TRBJ2-1
TGTGCCAGCAGTTTTGCCACGGGACTAGCGGGGGTTGTTGGGGAGACCCAGTACTTC CASSFATGLAGVVGETQYF NA TRBV28 TRBD2 TRBJ2-5
TGTGCCAGCACTAGCGGGAGTGGTCTGTTCTTC CASTSGSGLFF NA TRBV7-2 TRBD2 TRBJ2-1
TGCGCCAGCAGCCTACAGGGCCCCTATAATTCACCCCTCCACTTT CASSLQGPYNSPLHF few TRBV5-1 NA TRBJ1-6
TGTGCCAGCAGCCCAAGGGTCACCGGGGAGCTGTTTTTT CASSPRVTGELFF many TRBV28 NA TRBJ2-2
TGTGCCAGCGCAACCGGGGGGTCTAGCAATCAGCCCCAGCATTTT CASATGGSSNQPQHF many TRBV6-1 NA TRBJ1-5
TGCAGTGCTAGCCTCACAAACAATGAGCAGTTCTTC CSASLTNNEQFF once TRBV20-1 NA TRBJ2-1
TGTGCCACCCTGTCACGGGTGGGGGCGGGGGGGCCGCTCAATGAGCAGTTCTTC CATLSRVGAGGPLNEQFF NA TRBV6-1 TRBD2 TRBJ2-1
TGCTGTGCTAGAGATCGTCTTTTGGCGGGAATCTCCTACAATGAGCAGTTCTTC CCARDRLLAGISYNEQFF NA TRBV20-1 NA TRBJ2-1
TGTGCCAGCAGCGTATTTTCGCAAGATACGCAGTATTTT CASSVFSQDTQYF NA TRBV9 NA TRBJ2-3
TGCGCCAGGGACCATCCAAGGTCACAAAGGGGGATAGCCAAAAACATTCAGTACTTC CARDHPRSQRGIAKNIQYF few TRBV5-1 NA TRBJ2-4
TGTGCCAGCAGTAAGGGGAAGGATACGCAGTATTTT CASSKGKDTQYF NA TRBV2 NA TRBJ2-3
TGTGCCAGCAGCCTACCGGGGACCACAGATACGCAGTATTTT CASSLPGTTDTQYF few TRBV6-2/TRBV6-3 NA TRBJ2-3
TGTGCCAGCAGCTTTACAAGGACGGTTAAGAAAGAGACCCAGTACTTC CASSFTRTVKKETQYF NA TRBV5-6 NA TRBJ2-5
TGTGCCAGCATCGACAGGGTGTACGAGCAGTACTTC CASIDRVYEQYF NA TRBV21-1 NA TRBJ2-7
TGTGCCAGCAGCTTAGCAGACAGGGTCGCCGGGGAGCTGTTTTTT CASSLADRVAGELFF NA TRBV7-9 TRBD1 TRBJ2-2
TGTGCCAGCAGCTTATGGCAGACAAACATTCAGTACTTC CASSLWQTNIQYF NA TRBV5-6 NA TRBJ2-4
TGTGCCAGCAGCGTAAAAGGTGGAGGGGAGCTGTTTTTT CASSVKGGGELFF NA TRBV9 NA TRBJ2-2
TGCAGTGCAACGGACAGGGGGTGGTACGAGCAGTACTTC CSATDRGWYEQYF few TRBV20-1 TRBD1 TRBJ2-7
TGCGCCAGCAGCTTGTATCCGGGACAGGGCACCGGGGAGCTGTTTTTT CASSLYPGQGTGELFF many TRBV5-1 TRBD1 TRBJ2-2
TGTGCCAGCTCACCTGACAGGGGCCTCCTCTACGAGCAGTACTTC CASSPDRGLLYEQYF few TRBV18 TRBD1 TRBJ2-7
TGTGCCAGCAGGTCAGGGGGTAAGGCGTCCGAGCAGTACTTC CASRSGGKASEQYF few TRBV28 TRBD1 TRBJ2-7
TGTGCCAGCACCCCGGGACAGCACTCCTACGAGCAGTACTTC CASTPGQHSYEQYF NA TRBV12-3/TRBV12-4 TRBD1 TRBJ2-7
TGTGCCAGCAGTACCCGGGACAGTGGAGTTTCACCCCTCCACTTT CASSTRDSGVSPLHF few TRBV14 TRBD1 TRBJ1-6
TGTGCCTGGAGTGAGTTAGCGGGAAACATTCAGTACTTC CAWSELAGNIQYF few TRBV30 TRBD2 TRBJ2-4
TGTGCCAGCAGTTACTCGAAGATTGAATTAGGTAATGAGCAGTTCTTC CASSYSKIELGNEQFF few TRBV6-5 NA TRBJ2-1
TGCGCCAGCATCCTTGACGGGAGCACAGATACGCAGTATTTT CASILDGSTDTQYF few TRBV5-1 NA TRBJ2-3
TGCAGTGCTAGTTGGTTCATTACAGATACGCAGTATTTT CSASWFITDTQYF many TRBV20-1 NA TRBJ2-3
TGTGCCAGCAGCTTAGATCGGCCAGGGGGCACAGATACGCAGTATTTT CASSLDRPGGTDTQYF NA TRBV7-2 NA TRBJ2-3